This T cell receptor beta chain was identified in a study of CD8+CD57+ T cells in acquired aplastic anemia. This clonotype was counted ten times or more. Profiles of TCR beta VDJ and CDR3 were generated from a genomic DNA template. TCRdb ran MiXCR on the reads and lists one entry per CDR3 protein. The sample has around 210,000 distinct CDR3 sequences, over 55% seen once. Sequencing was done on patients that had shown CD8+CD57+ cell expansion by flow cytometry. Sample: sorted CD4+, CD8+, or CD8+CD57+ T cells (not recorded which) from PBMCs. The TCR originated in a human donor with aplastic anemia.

CDR3: CATRETGLSEQYF. The CDR3 region has the DNA TGTGCCACCAGAGAAACAGGCCTTTCAGAGCAGTACTTC. This chain joins TRBV15 and TRBJ2-7; the D gene is possibly TRBD1 (5 bases). Deletions cut 6 bases from V and 7 bases from J, with 16 bases between. CDR1 and CDR2 (germline): LNHNV, YYDKDF (reference sequence). The length of the CDR3 is 13 residues.